This T cell receptor (beta chain) was profiled in a study of spatial heterogeneity in lung cancer (dated by TCRdb to between 2018 and 2021). The study in broad terms: Beta-chain transcripts were consistently detected in greater numbers than alpha-chain transcripts, which likely reflected higher beta-chain transcript abundance. In the raw uncorrected reads, each unique combination of TCR and UMI appeared more than ten times on average. The study quantitatively compared TCR alpha and beta repertoires across multiple tumor regions, matched nontumor lung and blood in non-small cell lung cancer. TCR repertoire features were related to nonsynonymous mutation counts determined by whole-exome sequencing of tumor tissue. Both alpha and beta chains were TCR-sequenced in samples taken at surgery, namely 220 tumor regions, approximately 63 matched nontumor lung samples and some 53 PBMC samples.

The research as a whole found: Ubiquitous expanded tumor TCRs showed up in blood more often at tumor resection than at routine follow-up. Confirming at a functional level the hypothesis that regional TCRs recognize regional mutations was considered to require additional single-cell paired TCR alpha and beta sequencing.

To prepare the library, 5' RACE was applied. Sequencing relied on a NextSeq 500. To allow correction of PCR and sequencing errors, the TCR library protocol tagged every TCR cDNA molecule with a unique molecular identifier. The original methods were these. Decombinator tools were used for TCR identification, UMI-based error correction and CDR3 extraction. TCRs above a frequency of 2 per 1,000, corresponding to the top 1% of the tumor frequency distribution, were defined as expanded. Renyi diversity was computed with the R vegan package after each repertoire had been subsampled 100 times to 5,000 TCRs. CDR3 similarity networks were constructed using string-kernel similarity of amino acid triplets, with links drawn between CDR3s whose pairwise similarity was above 0.82. In-frame beta chains were kept once TCRdb had trimmed the public reads at Q25 with fastp and called clones with MiXCR. Each entry is one CDR3 protein sequence, shown with its most common DNA and genes. It is TCRdb's table, rather than the study itself, that gives the V and J calls and clone size. Recorded for this sample are around 89,000 distinct CDR3 sequences; approximately 12% of them occurred a single time. The biggest ten clones account for about 38% of the sample.

The sample's time point label, decoded: sample taken at primary tumor resection. The donors were around 69 patients from the lung TRACERx cohort who had early-stage, untreated non-small cell lung cancer. For TCR sequencing, whole RNA was extracted from tumor and nontumor lung tissue, or from cryopreserved PBMC samples, and no cell sorting was done. Only patients for whom sufficient RNA was available from at least two tumor regions were selected for TCR sequencing. Including cysteine and phenylalanine, the CDR3 has 14 amino acids. The only DNA kept is the CDR3, 42 bases in frame from the first base. CDR1 is given as SGHDT and CDR2 as YYEEEE, both from the germline V gene. Unmatched junction bases come to 8, with V trimmed by 5 bases and J by 5 bases. With regard to this clonotype: The specificity of this receptor is unknown. Nothing much larger sits one base from this clone, and base qualities are not available.

The source material was PBMCs, sampled at surgery. Here the chain combines TRBV5-6 and TRBJ1-1; 8 central nucleotides agree with TRBD1. The source of this sequence is a male donor with early-stage non-small cell lung cancer. The nucleotide sequence reads as follows: TGTGCCAGCAGAGCGACAGGGGCCCGTACTGAAGCTTTCTTT. Translation gives CASRATGARTEAFF.